This record concerns one TCR beta chain sequence. The antigen is unknown. This record comes from a study of cytomegalovirus exposure and HLA in healthy donors. V dropped 4 bases and J dropped 6; count of bases not matched to a gene: 5. Germline V lookup: CDR1 SGHRS, CDR2 YFSETQ. The CDR3 is 15 residues long. Libraries were prepared by immunoSEQ multiplex PCR; TCRdb keeps only in-frame clonotypes and omits some of them. The sample has under 300,000 clones, approximately 83% seen once; the top ten hold less than 1.5%. Study observations and caveats: Cytomegalovirus association was listed for 164 TCR beta chains.

The specimen sequenced was PBMCs. The genes are TRBV5-1 and TRBJ2-1, with TRBD2 matching 12 bases. The receptor's source is a woman aged 25 to 45 in good health and CMV-seropositive. The CDR3 spells CASSQGTSGLNEQFF. For the CDR3, the DNA is TGCGCCAGCAGCCAGGGGACTAGCGGGCTCAATGAGCAGTTCTTC.